This T cell receptor beta chain was captured in a study of blood T cell repertoires in COVID-19. Study-level information: There were acute and convalescent COVID-19 samples, and they came from the United States, Italy and Spain. PBMCs, B-cell-depleted T cells, or T cells were the source of the cDNA or gDNA that made up the material.

Per the study methods: Using reference gene primer amplification, nucleated cell counts were estimated. Clones were sequenced by immunoSEQ multiplex PCR, and TCRdb holds only the in-frame ones, with some missing. That table supplies the V and J calls and clone size; D and trimming were determined from the DNA. The sample holds 150,000 or so clones; less than 90% are singletons and the top ten take less than 15%. The CDR3 loop spans 15 amino acids. Germline V gene sequence: CDR1 SGHNT, CDR2 YYREEE (reference sequence). Trimming shortened V by 2 bases and J by 9 bases, and 18 bases separated the two germline ends.

This receptor was identified in a man aged 18 to 29 with active or convalescent COVID-19. Sequencing was performed on peripheral blood. V is TRBV5-4 and J is TRBJ2-1, with D perhaps TRBD2 (5 bases). The CDR3 coding sequence is TGTGCCAGCAGCTTAAATCGTGGAGGCCGAACTGAGCAGTTCTTC. Protein sequence: CASSLNRGGRTEQFF.